These 32 T cell receptor beta chains were sequenced from one sample in a study of blood T cell repertoires in COVID-19. TCRdb's table, derived via immunoSEQ multiplex PCR, lists solely in-frame clones and lacks some. The repertoire holds hundreds of thousands of clones, with roughly nine tenths as singletons. Material for sequencing was peripheral blood. Receptors originate from a man between 60 and 75 years old with COVID-19, enrolled during active disease.

The table lists this clone with a few counts. The V call is TRBV27, the J call TRBJ1-2; D uncertain. The CDR3 runs 16 residues. Germline V gives CDR1 MNHEY, CDR2 SMNVEV (reference sequence). V lost 5 bases and J 4 bases, leaving 20 bases between the germline ends. CDR3 region: CASSSWKGRESYGYTF. In nucleotides, the CDR3 is TGTGCCAGCAGTAGTTGGAAAGGGCGGGAGAGCTATGGCTACACCTTC.

V and J are TRBV4-2 and TRBJ2-1; 9 bases line up with TRBD1. The V and J ends lost 2 bases and 10 bases, in that order; junction bases with no gene match: 3. The CDR3 has 13 amino acids. Germline CDR1 and CDR2: LGHNA and YNFKEQ. The DNA of the CDR3 is TGTGCCAGCAGCCAACGACAGGGGGACGAGCAGTTCTTC. It specifies CASSQRQGDEQFF.

In regard to this clone: Distinct nucleotide sequences in the sample also encode this CDR3. The V gene is TRBV29-1, the J gene TRBJ2-1; TRBD2 might be the D (5 bases). Per the germline V gene, CDR1 is SQVTM and CDR2 is ANQGSEA. The CDR3 sequence is 15 residues long. Trimming shortened V by 4 bases and J by 0 bases, and 13 bases separated the two germline ends. DNA of the CDR3: TGCAGCGTTGGGAAGCGGATGAGCTCCTACAATGAGCAGTTCTTC. This gives the protein CSVGKRMSSYNEQFF.

V and J are TRBV19 and TRBJ1-2, with D perhaps matching TRBD1 (6 bases). This CDR3 is 13 amino acids long. Germline assignment: CDR1 LNHDA and CDR2 SQIVND (reference sequence). V was shortened by 6 bases and J by 5 bases, with 13 bases between the two germline ends. CDR3: CASRDRYSYGYTF. CDR3 coding DNA: TGTGCCAGTAGGGACAGATACTCTTATGGCTACACCTTC.

The rearrangement uses TRBV9 and TRBJ1-2; TRBD1 matches at 8 bases. This CDR3 contains 14 residues. Unmatched junction bases numbered 3, after V lost 0 bases and J lost 5 bases. The V gene's germline CDR1 is SGDLS and CDR2 YYNGEE. As DNA, the CDR3 is TGTGCCAGCAGCGTAGACAACAGGGGGTATGGCTACACCTTC. Protein product: CASSVDNRGYGYTF. The full variable domain, its missing parts supplied by reference TRBV9 and TRBJ1-2, is DSGVTQTPKHLITATGQRVTLRCSPRSGDLSVYWYQQSLDQGLQFLIQYYNGEERAKGNILERFSAQQFPDLHSELNLSSLELGDSALYFCASSVDNRGYGYTFGSGTRLTVV.

This clone showed up just once. The chain links TRBV28 to TRBJ1-3; possibly TRBD1 for D (5 bases). Trimming cost V 3 bases and J 2 bases, with 14 bases left between them. Per germline, CDR1 MDHEN and CDR2 SYDVKM. The CDR3 has 16 amino acids. Written as DNA, the CDR3 is TGTGCCAGCAGTTTGTTTGGGGGGAGAACTGGAAACACCATATATTTT. Its translation is CASSLFGGRTGNTIYF.

The CDR3 DNA follows: TGTGCCAGCAGCCAGGGGGACCGGTCAACTGAAGCTTTCTTT. It yields the protein CASSQGDRSTEAFF. The genes are TRBV13 and TRBJ1-1; 7 bases agree with TRBD1. Germline V lookup: CDR1 PRHDT, CDR2 FYEKMQ (reference sequence). The trim removed 5 bases at V and 5 bases at J, leaving 8 bases unmatched. The CDR3 runs to 14 residues.

The genes are TRBV3-1 (or the pseudogene TRBV3-2) and TRBJ2-7, with 10 nucleotides matching TRBD1. V dropped 4 bases and J dropped 3; count of bases not matched to a gene: 3. CDR3 length: 14 amino acids. The germline CDR1 and CDR2 sequences are LGHDT and YNNKEL (reference sequence). The DNA for the CDR3 is TGTGCCAGCAGCCGGGACAGGGGATACTACGAGCAGTACTTC. Its protein is CASSRDRGYYEQYF.

DNA of the CDR3: TGCGCCAGCAGCCAAGAGTGGACAGGGGCCTACAATGAGCAGTTCTTC. It specifies CASSQEWTGAYNEQFF. This rearrangement joins TRBV4-3 to TRBJ2-1; 9 positions agree with TRBD1. The CDR3 consists of 16 residues. In germline, CDR1 is LGHNA, CDR2 YSLEER. Unmatched junction bases numbered 2, after V lost 0 bases and J lost 2 bases.

The rearrangement links TRBV11-2 to TRBJ1-5; a weak D match, TRBD1 (5 bases). Germline V CDR1 and CDR2: SGHAT, FQNNGV. This CDR3 contains 14 residues. V dropped 1 base and J dropped 6 bases, with 10 bases sitting between them. The CDR3 nucleotides are TGTGCCAGCAGCTTAGCGGGGGGGAGTCAGCCCCAGCATTTT. Translated: CASSLAGGSQPQHF.

The V gene is TRBV5-4, the J gene TRBJ2-1; 9 nucleotides align to TRBD1. CDR3 length: 14 residues. The junction had 12 bases not matched to a gene; V was cut back by 3 bases and J by 14 bases. Germline CDR1 and CDR2: SGHNT and YYREEE (reference sequence). This chain's CDR3 is CASSSPGQGILEFF. The CDR3 bases are TGTGCCAGCAGCTCTCCGGGACAGGGCATCCTTGAGTTCTTC.

This clone was counted a single time. The V gene is TRBV5-1, the J gene TRBJ1-2, with a weak D call TRBD1 (6 bases). There are 14 residues in the CDR3. Between the trimmed V and J ends, which lost 0 bases and 2 bases, there was a span of 8 bases. Germline CDR1 is SGHRS and CDR2 is YFSETQ. The CDR3 here is CASSLGDTNYGYTF. The CDR3 nucleotides read TGCGCCAGCAGCTTGGGGGACACCAACTATGGCTACACCTTC.

V gene TRBV2 combines with J gene TRBJ1-2; 10 bases match TRBD1. The J segment lost 8 bases and the V segment lost 4 bases, leaving 1 base of the junction unmatched. The CDR3 contains 12 residues. Germline CDR1 and CDR2: SNHLY and FYNNEI. CDR3 sequence (DNA): TGTGCCAGCAGTGGGGACAGGGGCGGCTACACCTTC. This codes for CASSGDRGGYTF. The full variable domain, its missing parts supplied by reference TRBV2 and TRBJ1-2, is EPEVTQTPSHQVTQMGQEVILRCVPISNHLYFYWYRQILGQKVEFLVSFYNNEISEKSEIFDDQFSVERPDGSNFTLKIRSTKLEDSAMYFCASSGDRGGYTFGSGTRLTVV.

This clone has only one observation. The genes are TRBV5-1 and TRBJ1-1; D gene unclear. V was shortened by 4 bases and J by 5 bases, with 12 bases between the two germline ends. The CDR3 runs to 13 residues. Germline CDR1 SGHRS, CDR2 YFSETQ. CDR3 region: CASSQLFRTEAFF. The CDR3 DNA is TGCGCCAGCAGCCAACTTTTCAGGACTGAAGCTTTCTTT.

This chain uses TRBV19 with TRBJ1-6; D is unresolved. The CDR3 loop spans 13 amino acids. CDR1 and CDR2 from the germline V gene are LNHDA and SQIVND (reference sequence). Trimming took 7 bases from V and 7 from J, leaving 11 bases between them. The CDR3 spells CASNEGNNSPLHF. The CDR3 nucleotides read TGTGCCAGTAATGAGGGAAACAATTCACCCCTCCACTTT.

V usage is TRBV18 and J usage is TRBJ1-2; D remains ambiguous. The CDR3 contains 13 residues. Germline CDR1 KGHSH, CDR2 LQKENI. Trimming pared 3 bases from V and 8 bases from J, leaving 13 bases between. Here the CDR3 reads CASSPGTVAGYTF. CDR3 nucleotides: TGTGCCAGCTCACCCGGTACAGTTGCGGGCTACACCTTC.

This chain links TRBV5-1 with TRBJ1-6; 7 bases align to TRBD1. Trimming took 5 bases from V and 9 from J; bases not matched to a gene: 14. Germline-derived CDR1 and CDR2 are SGHRS and YFSETQ. There are 16 residues in the CDR3. The CDR3 DNA sequence: TGCGCCAGCAGTCCCGGGACAGCCACTTCCAGTTCACCCCTCCACTTT. It is translated as CASSPGTATSSSPLHF.

The rearrangement uses TRBV7-2 and TRBJ2-7; possibly TRBD2 for D (5 bases). The V gene's germline CDR1 is SGHTA and CDR2 FQGNSA. The CDR3 spans 14 residues. V dropped 4 bases and J dropped 2 bases, with 12 bases sitting between them. The CDR3 DNA is TGTGCCAGCAGCTGGAGGACGGCTACCTACGAGCAGTACTTC. Protein product: CASSWRTATYEQYF.

The chain is built from TRBV9 and TRBJ1-6, with TRBD1 matching over 7 bases. Looked up from germline, CDR1 is SGDLS and CDR2 is YYNGEE. This CDR3 is built from 15 residues. J was trimmed by 5 bases and V by 4 bases; bases with no gene match: 6. This CDR3 is CASSPGGGNNSPLHF. CDR3 in DNA: TGTGCCAGCAGCCCAGGGGGTGGAAATAATTCACCCCTCCACTTT.

A single count supports this clone. Other DNA sequences within the sample encode an identical CDR3. The chain combines TRBV19 with TRBJ2-7; 9 nucleotides line up with TRBD2. From germline, CDR1 is LNHDA and CDR2 SQIVND (reference sequence). This CDR3 is 13 amino acids long. The ends lost 6 bases at V and 2 bases at J; junction bases unmatched: 2. The CDR3 DNA follows: TGTGCCAGTAGATTAGCGGGGGCCTACGAGCAGTACTTC. This gives the protein CASRLAGAYEQYF.

The chain joins TRBV7-8 to TRBJ2-1, with 11 positions matching TRBD2. Germline V lookup: CDR1 SGHVS, CDR2 FQNEAQ. The V and J ends lost 1 base and 3 bases, in that order; junction bases with no gene match: 14. The length of the CDR3 is 20 residues. The CDR3 DNA is TGTGCCAGCAGCTTAGAGGCCGAAACTAGCGGGAGAATCTTCTACAATGAGCAGTTCTTC. It specifies CASSLEAETSGRIFYNEQFF.

In its sample, this clone was seen once. V gene TRBV6-1 combines with J gene TRBJ2-7, with D perhaps TRBD1 (6 bases). The CDR3 contains 13 residues. Trimming removed 3 bases from V and 3 bases from J, with 9 bases in between. Per germline, CDR1 MNHNS and CDR2 SASEGT. The CDR3 DNA is TGTGCCAGCAGTGACGAAGGGGGCTACGAGCAGTACTTC. Translating gives CASSDEGGYEQYF.

This clone was seen once. CDR3 nucleotide sequence: TGCGCCAGCAGATCCGAGGGGGCGGCGCAGTATTTT. Protein sequence: CASRSEGAAQYF. The chain joins TRBV5-1 to TRBJ2-3, with 7 bases aligning to TRBD1. Per germline, CDR1 SGHRS and CDR2 YFSETQ. V lost 5 bases, J lost 10 bases, and 7 bases stayed unmatched. CDR3 size: 12 residues.

The chain uses TRBV24-1 and TRBJ2-5; the D gene is possibly TRBD2 (6 bases). Deletions cut 5 bases from V and 5 bases from J, with 14 bases between. The germline V gene has CDR1 KGHDR and CDR2 SFDVKD. This CDR3 region has 14 residues. CDR3 amino acids: CATSAAGFVETQYF. Here the CDR3 DNA reads TGTGCCACCAGTGCGGCGGGGTTCGTGGAGACCCAGTACTTC.

This clone was detected only a few times. The CDR3 nucleotides are TGTGCCAGTAGTATAGAGATCCTCCGCAGGGGGCGAAACACCGGGGAGCTGTTTTTT. It codes for CASSIEILRRGRNTGELFF. This chain connects TRBV19 to TRBJ2-2, with 8 bases fitting TRBD1. The length of the CDR3 is 19 residues. The V gene end was trimmed by 0 bases and the J gene end by 2 bases; junction bases not matched to a gene: 11. Germline assignment: CDR1 LNHDA and CDR2 SQIVND (reference sequence).

The J gene is TRBJ2-1, the V gene TRBV5-1, with unresolved D. V gave up 1 base and J gave up 6 bases, with 5 bases separating them. This CDR3 region has 12 residues. CDR1 and CDR2 (germline): SGHRS, YFSETQ. DNA for the CDR3: TGCGCCAGCAGCTTGCACGGCAATGAGCAGTTCTTC. Translated: CASSLHGNEQFF.

V and J are TRBV5-1 and TRBJ2-6; the D gene is possibly TRBD2 (5 bases). This CDR3 spans 16 amino acids. V dropped 4 bases and J dropped 4 bases, with 15 bases sitting between them. CDR1 and CDR2 (germline): SGHRS, YFSETQ. The CDR3 region has the DNA TGCGCCAGCAGCGTGGAGAGGGTAACCGGGGCCAACGTCCTGACTTTC. This codes for CASSVERVTGANVLTF.

A single count supports this clone. The genes are TRBV20-1 and TRBJ2-7; D might be TRBD2 (6 bases). The CDR3 is 20 residues long. V was shortened by 3 bases and J by 2 bases, with 32 bases between the two germline ends. Germline CDR1 DFQATT, CDR2 SNEGSKA (reference sequence). The CDR3 region has the DNA TGCAGTGCTAGTCCTGAAAGGGGCCAAGCGGGCCACCTAATTCCCTACGAGCAGTACTTC. This sequence encodes CSASPERGQAGHLIPYEQYF.

The V gene is TRBV28, the J gene TRBJ1-1; 10 positions match TRBD1. The V gene's germline CDR1 is MDHEN and CDR2 SYDVKM. Trimming took 4 bases from V and 3 from J; bases not matched to a gene: 8. The CDR3 has 16 residues. Written as DNA, the CDR3 is TGTGCCAGCAGTTGGACAGGGGGGTATTGGGACACTGAAGCTTTCTTT. Its translation is CASSWTGGYWDTEAFF.

The chain couples TRBV18 to TRBJ2-1; tentative D call: TRBD2 (5 bases). The CDR3 contains 14 residues. Trimming removed 0 bases from V and 10 bases from J, with 13 bases in between. In germline, CDR1 is KGHSH, CDR2 LQKENI. CDR3 amino acids: CASSPPTKPREQFF. The CDR3 DNA reads TGTGCCAGCTCACCACCGACTAAACCGAGAGAGCAGTTCTTC.

The rearrangement joins TRBV7-2 to TRBJ1-1, with D possibly being TRBD1 (6 bases). Trimming cost V 5 bases and J 0 bases, with 10 bases left between them. CDR3 length: 14 amino acids. Germline CDR1 SGHTA, CDR2 FQGNSA. The DNA for the CDR3 is TGTGCCAGCAGCAGGGGGACGTTGAACACTGAAGCTTTCTTT. Translated: CASSRGTLNTEAFF.

The chain links TRBV27 to TRBJ2-1; 11 positions match TRBD2. From germline, CDR1 is MNHEY and CDR2 SMNVEV (reference sequence). The CDR3 sequence is 15 residues long. V was pared by 5 bases and J by 4 bases, with 4 bases of the junction left unmatched. CDR3 sequence (DNA): TGTGCCAGCAGTAGGGGACTAGCGGTTTACAATGAGCAGTTCTTC. Translation gives CASSRGLAVYNEQFF.